One sample yielded the 4 T cell receptor beta chains listed below, sequenced in a study of T cell responses to AZD1222 COVID-19 vaccine. The assay was immunoSEQ multiplex PCR, and TCRdb's table has in-frame clones only and misses some. The profile shows 100,000 to 150,000 clones, 90% of them singletons. This specimen was peripheral blood, taken on day 0 of AZD1222 vaccination. These receptors all come from an adult in good health.

This chain links TRBV5-4 with TRBJ2-5; a possible D gene is TRBD2 (6 bases). Trimming removed 4 bases from V and 0 bases from J, with 10 bases in between. Germline V lookup: CDR1 SGHNT, CDR2 YYREEE (reference sequence). The CDR3 is made up of 14 amino acids. CDR3 sequence reads: CASSRGLDQETQYF. The CDR3 DNA sequence: TGTGCCAGCAGCAGGGGACTGGACCAAGAGACCCAGTACTTC.

The gene calls are TRBV6-5 and TRBJ1-3; no firm D call. The germline CDR1 and CDR2 sequences are MNHEY and SVGAGI. Trimming took 6 bases from V and 3 from J, leaving 3 bases between them. The CDR3 extends over 11 amino acids. The CDR3 nucleotides read TGTGCCAGCAGGGATGGAAACACCATATATTTT. This encodes CASRDGNTIYF.

The rearrangement uses TRBV6-4 and TRBJ2-1; perhaps TRBD2 as D (6 bases). CDR1 and CDR2 (germline): MRHNA, SNTAGT. Trimming removed 4 bases from V and 5 bases from J, with 12 bases in between. The CDR3 has 14 residues. The CDR3 sequence is CASSGSGSNNEQFF. For the CDR3, the DNA is TGTGCCAGCAGTGGTTCCGGGAGTAACAATGAGCAGTTCTTC.

This clone has only one observation. V gene TRBV4-2 combines with J gene TRBJ1-3, with D unclear. The CDR3 loop spans 14 amino acids. V lost 0 bases and J 0 bases, leaving 3 bases between the germline ends. Germline V gene data show CDR1 as LGHNA and CDR2 as YNFKEQ. The CDR3 here is CASSQDSSGNTIYF. As DNA, the CDR3 is TGTGCCAGCAGCCAAGACTCCTCTGGAAACACCATATATTTT.